The clone carrying this TCR beta chain has just one count. This CDR3 region has 12 residues. Germline-derived CDR1 and CDR2 are MRHNA and SNTAGT. Trimming cost V 3 bases and J 3 bases, with 4 bases left between them. Sequencing used immunoSEQ multiplex PCR; TCRdb keeps in-frame clones, though not all of them. In the table there are approximately 260,000 clones, roughly 90% of which are singletons. The data belong to a study of blood T cell repertoires in COVID-19. Participants were aged roughly 18 to 90 years, lived in 25 or so US areas, and enrolled virtually. Cohort placement rested on clinical history that participants reported themselves.

The clonotype was recovered from a woman in her twenties or thirties with acute COVID-19. This sequence joins TRBV6-4 and TRBJ2-3; unclear D gene. The specimen sequenced was PBMCs or T cells enriched from blood (not recorded which). The CDR3 nucleotides read TGTGCCAGCAGTGATTTAACAGATACGCAGTATTTT. Amino acid sequence: CASSDLTDTQYF.